The rows below give T cell receptor beta chains drawn from one sample of a study of sequential checkpoint blockade in melanoma. Sequenced by immunoSEQ multiplex PCR; TCRdb stores in-frame clones only, minus some. The sample carries 2,500 or so clones, under 20% recorded once. This specimen consisted of tumor tissue (inferred from file names), obtained from a patient given nivolumab and ipilimumab in sequence. These receptors all stem from a human donor with melanoma. CDR3s include the opening cysteine and the closing phenylalanine or tryptophan. D genes are given only for firm matches. The size entry is marked missing in some rows and otherwise reads once, few, many or a size class.

clone size	V gene	J gene	D gene	CDR3 protein	CDR3 DNA
NA	TRBV18	TRBJ2-3	NA	CASLRGGPDTQYF	TGTGCCAGCTTAAGGGGGGGCCCAGATACGCAGTATTTT
medium-sized	TRBV11-3	TRBJ2-1	NA	CASSPAGFYNEQFF	TGTGCCAGCAGCCCGGCGGGCTTCTACAATGAGCAGTTCTTC
many	TRBV11-3	TRBJ2-7	NA	CASSPGWGGSYEQYF	TGTGCCAGCAGCCCCGGGTGGGGCGGCTCCTACGAGCAGTACTTC
NA	TRBV10-2	TRBJ2-1	TRBD2	CASWTSGGGSYNEQFF	TGCGCCAGTTGGACTAGCGGGGGGGGCTCCTACAATGAGCAGTTCTTC
NA	TRBV11-3	TRBJ2-7	NA	CASSLGTGLVPYEQYF	TGTGCCAGCAGCTTAGGAACAGGGCTCGTACCCTACGAGCAGTACTTC
few	TRBV6-8	TRBJ2-5	TRBD2	CAVDSSGGAGGETQYF	TGTGCCGTAGATAGCAGCGGGGGGGCGGGAGGCGAGACCCAGTACTTC
NA	TRBV18	TRBJ1-1	TRBD1	CASSTDRATEAFF	TGTGCCAGCTCAACTGACAGGGCTACTGAAGCTTTCTTT
NA	TRBV11-3	TRBJ2-3	TRBD1	CASSFRGPYTDTQYF	TGTGCCAGCAGCTTTAGGGGGCCCTACACAGATACGCAGTATTTT
many	TRBV6-8	TRBJ1-2	TRBD1	CASSPPPGTGFVVNYGYTF	TGTGCCAGCAGCCCCCCGCCCGGGACAGGGTTCGTAGTTAACTATGGCTACACCTTC
NA	TRBV19	TRBJ1-6	NA	CASREGPGNSPLHF	TGTGCCAGTAGAGAGGGGCCAGGGAATTCACCCCTCCACTTT
few	TRBV6-8	TRBJ2-6	NA	CASSYFSEEYYSGANVLTF	TGTGCCAGCAGTTACTTTAGCGAGGAATACTACTCTGGGGCCAACGTCCTGACTTTC
NA	TRBV28	TRBJ2-7	NA	CASSFPTSNEQYF	TGTGCCAGCAGTTTCCCGACTAGTAACGAGCAGTACTTC
NA	TRBV6-8	TRBJ1-3	NA	CASIDRNSGNTIYF	TGTGCCAGCATCGACCGCAACTCTGGAAACACCATATATTTT
medium-sized	TRBV6-8	TRBJ1-5	TRBD1	CASSDLDRERYQPQHF	TGTGCCAGCAGTGACCTAGACAGGGAGAGGTATCAGCCCCAGCATTTT
NA	TRBV18	TRBJ2-3	TRBD2	CASSPASAGGLTDTQYF	TGTGCCAGCTCACCCGCCTCTGCGGGAGGGCTCACAGATACGCAGTATTTT